The 25 T cell receptor beta chains presented below share a single source sample, sequenced in a study of Tregs in tolerant kidney transplant recipients. Using immunoSEQ multiplex PCR, the repertoire was profiled, and TCRdb retains in-frame clones only, with some absent. The listing contains about 48,000 clones. The specimen comprised CD4+ T cells from blood, sampled before the transplant. These receptors originate from a human donor who received a combined kidney and bone marrow transplant.

About this clone itself: The read terminates 3 residues before the CDR3 end, so the remaining end is supplied by the germline J gene. The rearrangement joins TRBV5-1 to TRBJ2-1, with 13 bases identical to TRBD2. The CDR3 loop spans 19 amino acids. CDR1 and CDR2 (germline): SGHRS, YFSETQ. V was clipped by 7 bases and J by 0 bases; unmatched bases: 13. The sequenced CDR3 bases are TGCGCCAGCGCGGGAGGCGGGACTAGCGGGGCAAGCTCCTACAATGAG. This encodes CASAGGGTSGASSYNE. The whole CDR3 protein reads CASAGGGTSGASSYNEQFF.

About this clone: With the read ending 3 residues before the CDR3 end, the germline J gene is used to fill in that end. This chain uses TRBV19 with TRBJ2-7; D perhaps matches TRBD2 (5 bases). V lost 6 bases and J lost 0, with 12 bases in between. The CDR3 consists of 14 residues. Germline V gene data show CDR1 as LNHDA and CDR2 as SQIVND (reference sequence). The chain's CDR3 is CASSAQRSSYEQYF. The sequenced CDR3 bases are TGTGCCAGTAGCGCCCAGCGGAGCTCCTACGAG.

With respect to this clone: The read gets to within 3 residues of the CDR3 end, and the germline J gene fills in the rest. This chain uses TRBV18 with TRBJ2-7, with D possibly TRBD1 on 6 matching bases. Germline V gene lookup returns CDR1 KGHSH and CDR2 LQKENI. Between the trimmed V and J ends, which lost 6 bases and 2 bases, there was a span of 23 bases. The length of the CDR3 is 17 residues. The CDR3: CASSQLPGGPFTYEQYF. The sequenced CDR3 bases are TGTGCCAGCTCTCAACTTCCTGGGGGCCCCTTTACCTACGAG.

A note on this clone: The read comes to an end 3 residues before the CDR3 does, leaving the germline J gene to fill in the end. The chain employs TRBV7-9 and TRBJ1-2; no clear D gene. CDR1 SEHNR and CDR2 FQNEAQ come from the germline V gene (reference sequence). This CDR3 has 13 amino acids. The germline V and J ends were trimmed by 11 bases and 4 bases, with 17 bases remaining between them. Here the CDR3 reads CALFLLAVYGYTF. The part of the CDR3 DNA that was read is TGTGCCCTGTTCCTGTTGGCGGTCTATGGC.

Note on this clone: The read terminates 3 residues ahead of where the CDR3 ends, so the germline J gene completes it. This chain links TRBV19 with TRBJ1-4, with 10 bases aligning to TRBD1. Germline-derived CDR1 and CDR2 are LNHDA and SQIVND (reference sequence). V lost 8 bases to trimming and J lost 6 bases; unmatched junction nucleotides: 3. CDR3 length: 13 amino acids. The CDR3 DNA, read in part, is TGTGCCAGTTCCGGGACAGGGGATGAAAAA. Translating gives CASSGTGDEK. The whole CDR3 protein is CASSGTGDEKLFF.

Concerning this clone itself: The CDR3 goes on 3 residues after the read ends, and that part is filled in from the germline J gene. The chain carries TRBV14 and TRBJ2-5; D not resolved. V lost 4 bases, J lost 4 bases, and 19 bases lay in between. Germline lookup yields CDR1 SGHDN and CDR2 FVKESK. The CDR3 sequence is 16 residues long. The sequenced CDR3 bases are TGTGCCAGCAGCCCCGGCGCCTCACGTTGGGCAGAGACC. Amino acids: CASSPGASRWAET. The entire CDR3 protein reads CASSPGASRWAETQYF.

Concerning this clone itself: Coverage ceases 3 residues before the CDR3 finishes, and the germline J gene fills in the end. The chain employs TRBV6-2 or TRBV6-3 and TRBJ2-1, with 10 bases lining up with TRBD2. CDR3 length equals 16 residues. Germline V CDR1 and CDR2: MNHEY, SVGEGT. The J segment lost 8 bases and the V segment lost 3 bases, leaving 10 bases of the junction unmatched. The CDR3 bases that were read are TGTGCCAGCAGTTATTTGGCTAGCGGGAGTCAGGATGAG. This gives the protein CASSYLASGSQDE. The complete CDR3 sequence is CASSYLASGSQDEQFF.

A remark on this clone: The read halts 3 residues ahead of the CDR3 end, with the missing end drawn from the germline J gene. The J gene is TRBJ2-7, the V gene TRBV6-1; perhaps TRBD2 as D (6 bases). The V gene lost 4 bases and the J gene lost 0 bases, with 10 bases spanning the gap. Germline-derived CDR1 and CDR2 are MNHNS and SASEGT. The CDR3 totals 14 residues. The CDR3 protein is CASSGRGASYEQYF. CDR3 DNA (partial): TGTGCCAGCAGTGGCCGCGGGGCCTCCTACGAG.

A word on this clone: The read ends 3 residues shy of where the CDR3 ends; the end is completed using the germline J gene. The chain couples TRBV18 to TRBJ1-1, with TRBD1 identical over 10 bases. The CDR3 is made up of 14 amino acids. The V gene's germline CDR1 is KGHSH and CDR2 LQKENI. The sequenced CDR3 bases are TGTGCCAGCTCACCGGCCGGGACAGGGGATTCA. As protein: CASSPAGTGDS. In full, the CDR3 is CASSPAGTGDSAFF.

For this clone: With the read ending 3 residues before the CDR3 end, the germline J gene is used to fill in that end. V usage is TRBV19 and J usage is TRBJ2-1; TRBD2 might be the D (5 bases). The germline gives CDR1 LNHDA, CDR2 SQIVND (reference sequence). Trimming took off 5 bases at V and 2 bases at J, with 10 bases between the two ends. The CDR3 is 14 residues long. CDR3 in amino acids: CASSHRGTYNEQFF. CDR3 DNA, as far as it was read: TGTGCCAGTAGTCATCGGGGAACCTACAATGAG.

A note on this clone: The read terminates 3 residues before the CDR3 end, so the remaining end is supplied by the germline J gene. The chain links TRBV5-6 to TRBJ2-2, with D perhaps TRBD2 (5 bases). V shed 7 bases and J shed 1 base, with 14 bases lying between them. Germline lookup yields CDR1 SGHDT and CDR2 YYEEEE. The CDR3 is 15 residues long. CDR3: CASSPRGRNTGELFF. The sequenced CDR3 bases are TGTGCCAGCTCGCCCCGGGGTAGGAACACCGGGGAG.

Of note for this clone: From the germline J gene comes the end of the CDR3, since the read stops 3 residues before it. V usage is TRBV20-1 and J usage is TRBJ2-7, with 7 bases matching TRBD2. Losses at the gene ends were 3 bases for V and 0 bases for J; bases not matched to a gene: 14. The CDR3 extends over 17 amino acids. The germline CDR1 and CDR2 sequences are DFQATT and SNEGSKA (reference sequence). Incomplete CDR3 DNA: TGCAGTGCTAGGGTCGCTAGCGGCCCGATGGTCTCCTACGAG. Its translation: CSARVASGPMVSYE. The whole CDR3 reads CSARVASGPMVSYEQYF.

A word on this clone: Read sequence stops 3 residues before the CDR3 end, and the germline J gene provides the missing end. The chain employs TRBV18 and TRBJ2-2; TRBD2 matches 11 bases. Germline loops: CDR1 KGHSH, CDR2 LQKENI. The CDR3 runs 16 residues. With V trimmed by 1 base and J by 7 bases, 5 bases remained unmatched. The sequenced CDR3 bases are TGTGCCAGCTCACCACAACTAGCGGGAGAAAACGGGGAG. This encodes CASSPQLAGENGE. The complete CDR3 sequence is CASSPQLAGENGELFF.

Turning to this clone: The read falls 3 residues short of the CDR3 end, and the missing part is taken from the germline J gene. The V and J genes are TRBV7-2 and TRBJ1-5, with 8 bases that match TRBD1. J gave up 6 bases and V 5 bases, and 9 bases lay outside the gene matches. The CDR3 is 15 amino acids. Germline V gene sequence: CDR1 SGHTA, CDR2 FQGNSA. The CDR3 reads CASSASGGGGQPQHF. Incomplete CDR3 DNA: TGTGCCAGCAGCGCCTCAGGGGGCGGGGGTCAGCCC.

Remarks on this clone: The CDR3 end lies 3 residues beyond the end of the read and is filled in from the germline J gene. This rearrangement joins TRBV7-3 to TRBJ2-7; a possible D gene is TRBD1 (6 bases). Germline V gene data show CDR1 as SGHTA and CDR2 as FQGTGA. Trimming left V 6 bases short and J 0 bases short, with 9 bases between. The CDR3 runs to 13 residues. The CDR3 is CASRGTNSYEQYF. The sequenced CDR3 bases are TGTGCCAGCAGGGGGACAAACTCCTACGAG. Complete variable domain (other parts from reference TRBV7-3 and TRBJ2-7): GAGVSQTPSNKVTEKGKYVELRCDPISGHTALYWYRQSLGQGPEFLIYFQGTGAADDSGLPNDRFFAVRPEGSVSTLKIQRTERGDSAVYLCASRGTNSYEQYFGPGTRLTVT.

Points on this clone: The read ends 3 residues shy of where the CDR3 ends; the end is completed using the germline J gene. The chain combines TRBV7-2 with TRBJ2-1, with 8 positions matching TRBD2. CDR1 and CDR2 (germline): SGHTA, FQGNSA. The CDR3 has 15 residues. Unmatched junction bases numbered 3, after V lost 0 bases and J lost 5 bases. The CDR3 reads CASSLASGINNEQFF. The part of the CDR3 DNA that was read is TGTGCCAGCAGCTTAGCTAGCGGGATTAACAATGAG.

Comments on this clone: The CDR3 is cut off 3 residues early in the read; its end comes from the germline J gene. This sequence joins TRBV2 and TRBJ2-4; the D gene is possibly TRBD2 (5 bases). Germline loops: CDR1 SNHLY, CDR2 FYNNEI. Trimming stripped 4 bases from V and 0 bases from J, with 10 bases between. The CDR3 is 15 amino acids. CDR3 DNA (partial): TGTGCCAGCAGTGCTTACGGGGTAGCCAAAAACATT. Translated, it gives CASSAYGVAKNI. In full, the CDR3 is CASSAYGVAKNIQYF.

As for this clone: From the germline J gene comes the end of the CDR3, since the read stops 3 residues before it. This rearrangement joins TRBV5-1 to TRBJ2-7, with a weak D call TRBD1 (5 bases). V shed 3 bases and J shed 6 bases, with 16 bases lying between them. CDR1 SGHRS and CDR2 YFSETQ come from the germline V gene. The CDR3 spans 14 residues. The DNA read from the CDR3 is TGCGCCAGCAGCTCCAACCAGGCTCAGGGCGAG. Protein sequence: CASSSNQAQGE. The complete CDR3 reads CASSSNQAQGEQYF. The variable domain in full, completed from reference TRBV5-1 and TRBJ2-7, reads KAGVTQTPRYLIKTRGQQVTLSCSPISGHRSVSWYQQTPGQGLQFLFEYFSETQRNKGNFPGRFSGRQFSNSRSEMNVSTLELGDSALYLCASSSNQAQGEQYFGPGTRLTVT.

As to this clone: The CDR3 end is not reached by the read, which stops 3 residues before it; the germline J gene fills it in. The V and J genes are TRBV5-1 and TRBJ2-3; D perhaps matches TRBD1 (5 bases). V lost 8 bases and J lost 6, with 19 bases in between. CDR3 length equals 14 residues. CDR1 is SGHRS, CDR2 YFSETQ, per germline. The sequenced CDR3 bases are TGCGCCAGTAAACTCGACAGATTAGGGGATACG. It translates to CASKLDRLGDT. The CDR3 as a whole reads CASKLDRLGDTQYF.

As for this clone: The read comes to an end 3 residues before the CDR3 does, leaving the germline J gene to fill in the end. The chain carries TRBV5-1 and TRBJ1-1; the D is unclear. CDR3 length equals 13 residues. Trimming stripped 4 bases from V and 4 bases from J, with 11 bases between. In germline, CDR1 is SGHRS, CDR2 YFSETQ. CDR3 region: CASSRGSGTEAFF. The CDR3 bases that were read are TGCGCCAGCAGCAGAGGGTCTGGCACTGAA.

The CDR3 reads CASSTGQGAGGYTF. The covered CDR3 bases are TGTGCCAGCTCAACCGGACAGGGGGCAGGTGGC. The rearrangement uses TRBV18 and TRBJ1-2, with 11 bases identical to TRBD1. The observed sequence ends 3 residues before the CDR3 terminus, with the missing tail filled in from the germline J gene. The CDR3 totals 14 residues. Germline V lookup: CDR1 KGHSH, CDR2 LQKENI. Trimming at V came to 5 bases and at J to 7 bases, leaving 6 bases not matched to a gene.

As regards this clone: The read finishes 3 residues shy of the CDR3 end, and the germline J gene is used to complete it. This sequence joins TRBV6-1 and TRBJ2-3; 8 bases match TRBD2. Germline lookup yields CDR1 MNHNS and CDR2 SASEGT. This CDR3 has 17 amino acids. V trimming: 0 bases; J trimming: 8 bases; junction bases outside the gene matches: 13. CDR3 protein: CASSEARSGSIGRTQYF. The CDR3 bases that were read are TGTGCCAGCAGTGAAGCGCGAAGCGGGAGTATTGGGCGTACG.

Of note for this clone: The DNA ends 3 residues before the CDR3 does, and the rest of the CDR3 is filled in from the germline J gene. The gene calls are TRBV20-1 and TRBJ2-3; tentatively, D is TRBD2 (5 bases). Trimming removed 0 bases at V and 2 bases at J, with 12 bases between. CDR3 length: 15 residues. Per the germline V gene, CDR1 is DFQATT and CDR2 is SNEGSKA (reference sequence). The part of the CDR3 DNA that was read is TGCAGTGCTAGAGATGCACCGCGGGCCACAGATACG. Translated: CSARDAPRATDT. The complete CDR3 sequence is CSARDAPRATDTQYF.

The part of the CDR3 DNA that was read is TGCAGTGCTAGAGACGCCGGGACAGCGAACACCGGGGAG. Encoded protein: CSARDAGTANTGE. The full-length CDR3 reads as CSARDAGTANTGELFF. The chain links TRBV20-1 to TRBJ2-2; 7 nucleotides align to TRBD1. The read halts 3 residues ahead of the CDR3 end, with the missing end drawn from the germline J gene. Germline values: CDR1 DFQATT, CDR2 SNEGSKA (reference sequence). The CDR3 is 16 residues long. With V trimmed by 0 bases and J by 0 bases, 4 bases remained unmatched.

A word on this clone: The read is 3 residues too short to cover the CDR3 end, so that end is filled in from the germline J gene. This chain uses TRBV7-3 with TRBJ1-4; TRBD1 might be the D (6 bases). CDR3 length equals 15 residues. The V gene's germline CDR1 is SGHTA and CDR2 FQGTGA. The sequenced CDR3 bases are TGTGCCAGCAGCTTAACGAGACTAGCGGGAGGGGGA. The encoded protein is CASSLTRLAGGG. The CDR3 in its entirety is CASSLTRLAGGGLFF.